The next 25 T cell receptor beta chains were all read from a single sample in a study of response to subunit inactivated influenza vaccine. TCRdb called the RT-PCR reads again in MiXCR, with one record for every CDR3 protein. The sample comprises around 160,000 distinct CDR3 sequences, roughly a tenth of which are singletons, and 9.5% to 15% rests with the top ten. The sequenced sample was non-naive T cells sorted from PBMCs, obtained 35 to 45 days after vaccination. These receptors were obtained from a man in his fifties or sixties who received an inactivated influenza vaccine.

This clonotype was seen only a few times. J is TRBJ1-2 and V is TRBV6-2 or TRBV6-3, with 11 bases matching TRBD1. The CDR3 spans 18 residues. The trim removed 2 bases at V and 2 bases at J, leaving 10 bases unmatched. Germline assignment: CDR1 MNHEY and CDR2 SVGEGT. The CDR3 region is CASSYAGTGGTLNYGYTF. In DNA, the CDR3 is TGTGCCAGCAGTTACGCCGGGACAGGGGGGACTCTCAACTATGGCTACACCTTC.

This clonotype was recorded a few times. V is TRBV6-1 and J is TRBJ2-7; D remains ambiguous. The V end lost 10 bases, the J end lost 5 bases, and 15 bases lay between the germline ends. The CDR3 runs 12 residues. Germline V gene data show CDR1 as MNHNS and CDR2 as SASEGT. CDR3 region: CATSLRPDEQYF. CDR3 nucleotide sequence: TGTGCCACTTCCCTAAGGCCGGACGAGCAGTACTTC.

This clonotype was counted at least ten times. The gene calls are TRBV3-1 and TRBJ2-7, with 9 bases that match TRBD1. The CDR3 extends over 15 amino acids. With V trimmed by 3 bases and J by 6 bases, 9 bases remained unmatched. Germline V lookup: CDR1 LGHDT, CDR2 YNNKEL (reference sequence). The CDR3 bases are TGTGCCAGCAGCCAGAGACACAGGGGGCGGCCCGAGCAGTACTTC. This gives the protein CASSQRHRGRPEQYF.

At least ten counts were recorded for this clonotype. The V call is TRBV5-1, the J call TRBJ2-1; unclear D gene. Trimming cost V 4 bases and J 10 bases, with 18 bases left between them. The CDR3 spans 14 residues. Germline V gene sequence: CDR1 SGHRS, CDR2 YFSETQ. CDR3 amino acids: CASSQYTAGGEQFF. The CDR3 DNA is TGCGCCAGCAGCCAATACACCGCCGGTGGAGAGCAGTTCTTC.

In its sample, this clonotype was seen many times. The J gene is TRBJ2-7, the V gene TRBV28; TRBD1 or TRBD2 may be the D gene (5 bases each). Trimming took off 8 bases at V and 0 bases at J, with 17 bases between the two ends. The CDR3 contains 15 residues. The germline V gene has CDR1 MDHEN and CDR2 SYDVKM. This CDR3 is CASRRRGAGSYEQYF. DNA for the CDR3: TGTGCCAGCCGTCGTAGAGGGGCGGGCTCCTACGAGCAGTACTTC.

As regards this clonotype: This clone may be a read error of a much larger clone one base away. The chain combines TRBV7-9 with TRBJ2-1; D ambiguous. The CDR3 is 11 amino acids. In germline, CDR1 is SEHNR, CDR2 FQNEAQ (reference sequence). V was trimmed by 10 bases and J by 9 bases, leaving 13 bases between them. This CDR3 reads CATARHTEQFF. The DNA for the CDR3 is TGTGCCACAGCTCGACACACTGAGCAGTTCTTC.

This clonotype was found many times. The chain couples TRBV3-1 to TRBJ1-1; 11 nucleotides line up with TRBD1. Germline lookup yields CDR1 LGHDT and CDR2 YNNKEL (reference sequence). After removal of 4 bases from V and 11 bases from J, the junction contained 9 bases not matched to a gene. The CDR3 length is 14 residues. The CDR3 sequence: CASSLGQGALGAFF. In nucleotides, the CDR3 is TGTGCCAGCAGCCTCGGACAGGGGGCGTTAGGGGCTTTCTTT.

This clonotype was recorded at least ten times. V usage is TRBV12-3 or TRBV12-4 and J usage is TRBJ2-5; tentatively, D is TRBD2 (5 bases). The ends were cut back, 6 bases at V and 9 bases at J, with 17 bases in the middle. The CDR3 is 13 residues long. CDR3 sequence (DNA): TGTGCCAGCAGCGCCGGACTGGTCCGGGCCCAGTACTTC. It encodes CASSAGLVRAQYF.

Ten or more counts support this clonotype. CDR3 DNA: TGCGCCAGCAGCCCCCTATGGCCTAGCGGGGGTCAGACCCAGTACTTC. Its protein is CASSPLWPSGGQTQYF. The gene calls are TRBV4-3 and TRBJ2-5, with 10 bases that match TRBD2. The V and J ends lost 4 bases and 6 bases, in that order; junction bases with no gene match: 11. The germline gives CDR1 LGHNA, CDR2 YSLEER. The length of the CDR3 is 16 residues.

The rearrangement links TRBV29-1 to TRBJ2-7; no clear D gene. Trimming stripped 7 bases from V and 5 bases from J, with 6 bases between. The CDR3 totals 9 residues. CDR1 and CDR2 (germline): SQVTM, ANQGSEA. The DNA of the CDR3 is TGCAGCGCACTTGACGAGCAGTACTTC. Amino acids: CSALDEQYF.

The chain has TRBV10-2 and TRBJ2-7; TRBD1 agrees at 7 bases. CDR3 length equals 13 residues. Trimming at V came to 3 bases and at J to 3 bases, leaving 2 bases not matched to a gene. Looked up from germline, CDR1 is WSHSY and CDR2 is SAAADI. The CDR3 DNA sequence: TGCGCCAGCAGTGAAGCAGGGGGCTACGAGCAGTACTTC. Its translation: CASSEAGGYEQYF.

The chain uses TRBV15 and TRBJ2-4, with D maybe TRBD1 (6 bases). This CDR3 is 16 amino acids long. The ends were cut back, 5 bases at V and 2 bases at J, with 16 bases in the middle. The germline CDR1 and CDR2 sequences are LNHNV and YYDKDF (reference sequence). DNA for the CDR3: TGTGCCACCAGCGCAGAACAGGGAATGACCAAAAACATTCAGTACTTC. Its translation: CATSAEQGMTKNIQYF.

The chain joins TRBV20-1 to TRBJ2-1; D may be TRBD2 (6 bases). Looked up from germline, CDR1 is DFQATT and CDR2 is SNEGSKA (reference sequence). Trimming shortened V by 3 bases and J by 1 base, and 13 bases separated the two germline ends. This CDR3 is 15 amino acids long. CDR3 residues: CSASGRLASYNEQFF. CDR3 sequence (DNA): TGCAGTGCTAGCGGTCGGCTAGCGTCCTACAATGAGCAGTTCTTC.

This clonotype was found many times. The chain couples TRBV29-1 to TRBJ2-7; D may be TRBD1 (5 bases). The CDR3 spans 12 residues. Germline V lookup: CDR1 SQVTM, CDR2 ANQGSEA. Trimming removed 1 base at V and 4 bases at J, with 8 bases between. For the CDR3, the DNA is TGCAGCGTTGAAGGGACATCTTACGAGCAGTACTTC. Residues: CSVEGTSYEQYF.

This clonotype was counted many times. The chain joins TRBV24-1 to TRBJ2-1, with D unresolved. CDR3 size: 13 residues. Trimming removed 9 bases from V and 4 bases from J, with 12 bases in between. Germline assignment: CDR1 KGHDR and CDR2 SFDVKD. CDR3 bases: TGTGCCACCGAAGGGTACCCATACAATGAGCAGTTCTTC. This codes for CATEGYPYNEQFF.

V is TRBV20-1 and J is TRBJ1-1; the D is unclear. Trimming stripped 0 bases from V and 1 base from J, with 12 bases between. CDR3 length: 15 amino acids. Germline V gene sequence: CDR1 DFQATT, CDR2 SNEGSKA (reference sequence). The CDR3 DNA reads TGCAGTGCTAGAGATCCGGGGAGGTCGAACACTGAAGCTTTCTTT. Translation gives CSARDPGRSNTEAFF.

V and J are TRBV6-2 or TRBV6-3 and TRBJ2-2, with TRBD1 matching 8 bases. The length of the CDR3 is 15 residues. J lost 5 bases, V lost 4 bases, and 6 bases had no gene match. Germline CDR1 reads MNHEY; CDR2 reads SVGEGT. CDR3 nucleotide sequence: TGTGCCAGCAGTTCAGGGGGCCAGGGGACCGGGGAGCTGTTTTTT. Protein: CASSSGGQGTGELFF.

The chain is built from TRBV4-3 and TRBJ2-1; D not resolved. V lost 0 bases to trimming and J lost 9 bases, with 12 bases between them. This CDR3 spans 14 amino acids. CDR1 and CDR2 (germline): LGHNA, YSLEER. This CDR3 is CASSQEPHWGEQFF. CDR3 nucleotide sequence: TGCGCCAGCAGCCAAGAACCCCACTGGGGTGAGCAGTTCTTC.

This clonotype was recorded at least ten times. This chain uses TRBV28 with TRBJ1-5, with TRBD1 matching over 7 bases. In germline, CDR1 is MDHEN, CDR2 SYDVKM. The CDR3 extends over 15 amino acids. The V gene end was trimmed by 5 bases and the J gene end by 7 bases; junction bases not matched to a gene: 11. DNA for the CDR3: TGTGCCAGCAGTCTCCTAGGACAGGCGGGGCAGCCCCAGCATTTT. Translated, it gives CASSLLGQAGQPQHF.

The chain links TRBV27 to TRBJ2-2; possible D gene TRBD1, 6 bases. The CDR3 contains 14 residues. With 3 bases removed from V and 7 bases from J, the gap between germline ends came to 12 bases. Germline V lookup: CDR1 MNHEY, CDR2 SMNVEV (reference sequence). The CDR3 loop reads CASSFNRAIGELFF. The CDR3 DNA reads TGTGCCAGCAGTTTCAACAGGGCGATCGGGGAGCTGTTTTTT.

The CDR3, as DNA: TGCGCCAGCAGTTGGCCTTCCGGGGCCGAGGGCACAGATACGCAGTATTTT. Translated: CASSWPSGAEGTDTQYF. The rearrangement joins TRBV23-1 to TRBJ2-3; D possibly uses TRBD1 or TRBD2 (5 bases each). TRBV23-1 is marked as an open reading frame, function uncertain. V was cut by 5 bases and J by 1 base, with 19 bases left in between. The length of the CDR3 is 17 residues.

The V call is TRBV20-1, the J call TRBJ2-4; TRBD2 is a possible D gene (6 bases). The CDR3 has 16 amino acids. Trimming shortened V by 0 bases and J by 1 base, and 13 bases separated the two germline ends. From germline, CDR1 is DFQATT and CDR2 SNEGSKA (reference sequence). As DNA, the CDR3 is TGCAGTGCTAGAGATCTTGGGGAGGTCGCCAAAAACATTCAGTACTTC. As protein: CSARDLGEVAKNIQYF.

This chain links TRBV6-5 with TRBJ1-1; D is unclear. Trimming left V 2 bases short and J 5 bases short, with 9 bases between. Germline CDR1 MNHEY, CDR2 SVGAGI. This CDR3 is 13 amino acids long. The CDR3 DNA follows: TGTGCCAGCAGTTACATCGCGGGGACTGAAGCTTTCTTT. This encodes CASSYIAGTEAFF.

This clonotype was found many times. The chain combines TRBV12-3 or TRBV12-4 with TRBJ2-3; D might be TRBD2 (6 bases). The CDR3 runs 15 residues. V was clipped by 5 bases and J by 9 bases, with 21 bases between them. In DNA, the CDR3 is TGTGCCAGCAGTGGGACTGTCGGGAGTATGGGGACGCAGTATTTT. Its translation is CASSGTVGSMGTQYF.

CDR3 in amino acids: CASSLVGRNQPQHF. In nucleotides, the CDR3 is TGTGCCAGCAGTTTAGTCGGCAGAAATCAGCCCCAGCATTTT. The chain recombines TRBV12-3 or TRBV12-4 with TRBJ1-5; D gene uncertain. The CDR3 spans 14 residues. Trimming stripped 1 base from V and 4 bases from J, with 8 bases between.